Shown below are 27 T cell receptor beta chains from a single sample sequenced in a study of T-cell reconstitution after alpha-beta-depleted transplantation in children. Preparation of the TCRbeta library involved a method that used unique molecular identifiers. TCRdb redid the calling of the PCR reads with MiXCR, one entry per CDR3 protein. The repertoire consists of 530,000 or so distinct CDR3 sequences, with over 20% occurring once and the leading ten covering around a third. The material was PBMCs, obtained before TCRalphabeta/CD19-depleted stem cell transplant. These TCRs come from a boy younger than two with Wiskott-Aldrich syndrome, due to receive a stem cell transplant.

V is TRBV12-3 or TRBV12-4 and J is TRBJ2-1; the D gene is possibly TRBD2 (5 bases). The germline V and J ends were trimmed by 7 bases and 7 bases, with 11 bases remaining between them. The CDR3 runs to 12 residues. CDR3 in DNA: TGTGCCAGCATGGCGGGTAATAATGAGCAGTTCTTC. It translates to CASMAGNNEQFF.

This clonotype was counted a few times. The CDR3 nucleotides are TGTGCCAGCAGCCAACATCTAGGGACGGGTTCACCCCTCCACTTT. Encoded protein: CASSQHLGTGSPLHF. The rearrangement joins TRBV12-3 or TRBV12-4 to TRBJ1-6; tentative D call: TRBD1 (5 bases). Trimming pared 6 bases from V and 9 bases from J, leaving 18 bases between. The CDR3 is 15 amino acids.

The chain links TRBV3-1 to TRBJ2-2; 8 bases line up with TRBD2. The CDR3 sequence is 16 residues long. The trim removed 1 base at V and 4 bases at J, leaving 5 bases unmatched. Germline CDR1 and CDR2: LGHDT and YNNKEL (reference sequence). The chain's CDR3 is CASSQGTGGPTGELFF. The CDR3 DNA sequence: TGTGCCAGCAGCCAAGGAACGGGAGGGCCCACCGGGGAGCTGTTTTTT. Supplemented by reference TRBV3-1 and TRBJ2-2, the full variable domain reads DTAVSQTPKYLVTQMGNDKSIKCEQNLGHDTMYWYKQDSKKFLKIMFSYNNKELIINETVPNRFSPKSPDKAHLNLHINSLELGDSAVYFCASSQGTGGPTGELFFGEGSRLTVL.

V and J are TRBV9 and TRBJ2-1, with TRBD1 identical over 9 bases. With V trimmed by 2 bases and J by 5 bases, 17 bases remained unmatched. CDR3 length: 19 amino acids. The germline gives CDR1 SGDLS, CDR2 YYNGEE. As DNA, the CDR3 is TGTGCCAGCAGCGTTGGTCCCGGGACAGGGATAGCAGCCGACAATGAGCAGTTCTTC. This gives the protein CASSVGPGTGIAADNEQFF.

The V and J genes are TRBV5-1 and TRBJ2-5; TRBD1 aligns across 7 bases. CDR1 SGHRS and CDR2 YFSETQ come from the germline V gene. The CDR3 is 14 amino acids. The J segment lost 4 bases and the V segment lost 4 bases, leaving 7 bases of the junction unmatched. The CDR3 reads CASSTDRLAETQYF. The CDR3 coding sequence is TGCGCCAGCAGCACGGACAGGTTGGCAGAGACCCAGTACTTC. Full variable domain (remainder filled in from reference TRBV5-1 and TRBJ2-5): KAGVTQTPRYLIKTRGQQVTLSCSPISGHRSVSWYQQTPGQGLQFLFEYFSETQRNKGNFPGRFSGRQFSNSRSEMNVSTLELGDSALYLCASSTDRLAETQYFGPGTRLLVL.

The chain couples TRBV27 to TRBJ2-3; 9 bases fit TRBD2. The V and J ends lost 6 bases and 1 base, in that order; junction bases with no gene match: 11. This CDR3 comprises 17 residues. Germline assignment: CDR1 MNHEY and CDR2 SMNVEV (reference sequence). CDR3 sequence reads: CASRRTSAPRGTDTQYF. The CDR3, as DNA: TGTGCCAGCAGGAGGACTAGCGCGCCCCGGGGCACAGATACGCAGTATTTT.

There are a few counts of this clonotype. This sequence joins TRBV6-2 or TRBV6-3 and TRBJ2-7; 10 bases are shared with TRBD2. Germline CDR1 reads MNHEY; CDR2 reads SVGEGT. Trimming took 7 bases from V and 5 from J; bases not matched to a gene: 11. The CDR3 covers 15 residues. CDR3: CASTRGWLAGDEQYF. CDR3 DNA sequence: TGTGCCAGCACCCGAGGGTGGCTAGCGGGAGACGAGCAGTACTTC.

CDR3 sequence reads: CASGRTGGLNTEAFF. The CDR3 DNA is TGTGCCAGCGGAAGGACCGGGGGCTTGAACACTGAAGCTTTCTTT. The chain uses TRBV6-1 and TRBJ1-1, with D possibly being TRBD1 (6 bases). Germline V gives CDR1 MNHNS, CDR2 SASEGT. This CDR3 is 15 amino acids long. V was clipped by 8 bases and J by 0 bases, with 16 bases between them.

The chain employs TRBV5-1 and TRBJ2-5; possibly TRBD1 or TRBD2 for D (5 bases each). Germline V gene lookup returns CDR1 SGHRS and CDR2 YFSETQ. V was pared by 2 bases and J by 7 bases, with 15 bases between. The CDR3 is made up of 14 amino acids. The CDR3 here is CASSLPGLARTQYF. The CDR3 DNA reads TGCGCCAGCAGCTTACCAGGGTTAGCGAGGACCCAGTACTTC.

V usage is TRBV5-1 and J usage is TRBJ1-4; 7 bases line up with TRBD1. Germline lookup yields CDR1 SGHRS and CDR2 YFSETQ. V lost 3 bases and J lost 0; bases outside the gene matches: 5. This CDR3 contains 16 residues. Here the CDR3 DNA reads TGCGCCAGCAGCTCAGGGGGACGGACAACTAATGAAAAACTGTTTTTT. This gives the protein CASSSGGRTTNEKLFF.

This clonotype was seen a few times. This chain links TRBV29-1 with TRBJ2-3, with 7 bases lining up with TRBD2. This CDR3 has 12 amino acids. V dropped 7 bases and J dropped 4; count of bases not matched to a gene: 5. Germline V gene data show CDR1 as SQVTM and CDR2 as ANQGSEA. CDR3 in amino acids: CSATSAADTQYF. CDR3 sequence (DNA): TGCAGCGCCACTAGCGCCGCAGATACGCAGTATTTT.

This chain uses TRBV7-2 with TRBJ2-3; 7 nucleotides line up with TRBD2. V shed 4 bases and J 2 bases; nucleotides not matched to a gene: 12. This CDR3 region has 17 residues. Germline CDR1 and CDR2: SGHTA and FQGNSA. The CDR3 here is CASSYRMTSLVTDTQYF. DNA for the CDR3: TGTGCCAGCAGCTACCGGATGACTAGCCTCGTCACAGATACGCAGTATTTT.

The J gene is TRBJ2-2, the V gene TRBV3-1; no firm D call. Germline V CDR1 and CDR2: LGHDT, YNNKEL (reference sequence). Trimming stripped 6 bases from V and 4 bases from J, with 12 bases between. The CDR3 consists of 14 residues. For the CDR3, the DNA is TGTGCCAGCAGTCAGTTCCCGGGCACCGGGGAGCTGTTTTTT. Protein: CASSQFPGTGELFF.

The table lists this clonotype with a few counts. This chain joins TRBV27 and TRBJ2-5, with D hard to call. This CDR3 spans 15 amino acids. Trimming pared 2 bases from V and 1 base from J, leaving 11 bases between. In germline, CDR1 is MNHEY, CDR2 SMNVEV (reference sequence). The CDR3 region is CASSLRHAVQETQYF. Written as DNA, the CDR3 is TGTGCCAGCAGTTTACGCCACGCGGTCCAAGAGACCCAGTACTTC.

J is TRBJ2-7 and V is TRBV7-2, with 8 bases lining up with TRBD1. Germline V gene sequence: CDR1 SGHTA, CDR2 FQGNSA. The CDR3 sequence is 17 residues long. The V and J ends lost 5 bases and 1 base, in that order; junction bases with no gene match: 13. As DNA, the CDR3 is TGTGCCAGCAGCCTTCCCGGGACCCGGGACAGGTCCTACGAGCAGTACTTC. Its protein product is CASSLPGTRDRSYEQYF.

The chain links TRBV3-1 to TRBJ2-3; D gene ambiguous. CDR3 size: 14 residues. V was pared by 1 base and J by 0 bases, with 5 bases between. Germline V gene lookup returns CDR1 LGHDT and CDR2 YNNKEL (reference sequence). Here the CDR3 DNA reads TGTGCCAGCAGCCAAGTGAGGAGCACAGATACGCAGTATTTT. Its translation is CASSQVRSTDTQYF.

As for this clonotype: The junction and the germline gene differ at one end; a read error may be behind it. This chain connects TRBV5-1 to TRBJ2-3; 10 positions match TRBD1. Germline V gives CDR1 SGHRS, CDR2 YFSETQ. This CDR3 spans 15 amino acids. This chain's CDR3 is CATSRRDRGPDTQYF. In DNA form, the CDR3 reads TGCGCCACCAGCCGCCGGGACAGGGGCCCAGATACGCAGTATTTT.

This clonotype was detected many times. The CDR3 sequence: CASSPGTSYEQYF. As DNA, the CDR3 is TGTGCCAGCAGTCCCGGGACATCCTACGAGCAGTACTTC. The chain carries TRBV28 and TRBJ2-7; possible D gene TRBD1, 6 bases. Germline V gene lookup returns CDR1 MDHEN and CDR2 SYDVKM. V was cut by 5 bases and J by 1 base, with 9 bases left in between. This CDR3 comprises 13 residues.

J is TRBJ1-4 and V is TRBV7-1; the D is unclear. TRBV7-1 is classed as an ORF, of uncertain function. CDR3 length equals 14 residues. Trimming cost V 5 bases and J 8 bases, with 15 bases left between them. CDR3 loop: CASSRNSGVEKLFF. CDR3 nucleotide sequence: TGTGCCAGCAGCAGGAACTCAGGAGTCGAAAAACTGTTTTTT.

This clonotype showed up just a few times. The chain uses TRBV27 and TRBJ2-3, with TRBD2 matching over 11 bases. This CDR3 comprises 14 residues. Germline-derived CDR1 and CDR2 are MNHEY and SMNVEV (reference sequence). J gave up 7 bases and V 10 bases, and 10 bases lay outside the gene matches. The CDR3 region is CATRLAGSSNTQYF. DNA for the CDR3: TGTGCCACCAGACTAGCGGGAAGTTCGAATACGCAGTATTTT.

As concerns this clonotype: The junction and the germline gene differ at one end; a read error may be behind it. The rearrangement uses TRBV5-1 and TRBJ2-2; D is possibly TRBD2 (5 bases). CDR3 length: 15 amino acids. Germline V gene lookup returns CDR1 SGHRS and CDR2 YFSETQ. CDR3 nucleotide sequence: TGCGCCAGCAGCTTGGCTAGCCCGAACATCGGGGAGCTGTTTTTT. This codes for CASSLASPNIGELFF.

The CDR3 region has the DNA TGTGCCAGCAGCCAAGGGGCCCCAGCCAAAAACATTCAGTACTTC. Its translation is CASSQGAPAKNIQYF. The rearrangement joins TRBV14 to TRBJ2-4; D ambiguous. Per the germline V gene, CDR1 is SGHDN and CDR2 is FVKESK. The CDR3 has 15 residues. Between the trimmed V and J ends, which lost 1 base and 0 bases, there was a span of 7 bases.

This clonotype was recorded a few times. V and J are TRBV12-3 or TRBV12-4 and TRBJ2-1, with TRBD1 matching 9 bases. The CDR3 length is 12 residues. After removal of 6 bases from V and 6 bases from J, the junction contained 0 bases not matched to a gene. The chain's CDR3 is CASRTGGNEQFF. The DNA of the CDR3 is TGTGCCAGCAGGACAGGGGGCAATGAGCAGTTCTTC.

V is TRBV3-1 and J is TRBJ2-1; D gene ambiguous. The ends were cut back, 1 base at V and 9 bases at J, with 7 bases in the middle. This CDR3 region has 12 residues. Germline V gene data show CDR1 as LGHDT and CDR2 as YNNKEL (reference sequence). The CDR3 reads CASSQGEVEQFF. The DNA for the CDR3 is TGTGCCAGCAGCCAAGGCGAGGTTGAGCAGTTCTTC.

This rearrangement joins TRBV20-1 to TRBJ2-1; unclear D gene. V lost 6 bases to trimming and J lost 3 bases, with 15 bases between them. Germline V lookup: CDR1 DFQATT, CDR2 SNEGSKA (reference sequence). This CDR3 has 14 amino acids. The CDR3 is CSARPLVDYNEQFF. CDR3 bases: TGCAGTGCCAGGCCGCTAGTTGACTACAATGAGCAGTTCTTC.

A few counts support this clonotype. The chain combines TRBV7-7 with TRBJ2-5; 9 bases fit TRBD2. This CDR3 has 14 amino acids. After removal of 6 bases from V and 7 bases from J, the junction contained 9 bases not matched to a gene. The germline gives CDR1 SSHAT, CDR2 FNYEAQ (reference sequence). CDR3 amino acids: CASSPLAGRGTQYF. The DNA of the CDR3 is TGTGCCAGCAGTCCCCTAGCGGGGAGGGGGACCCAGTACTTC.

This clonotype was counted a few times. This chain connects TRBV5-1 to TRBJ2-1; 12 bases are shared with TRBD2. The CDR3 has 17 residues. The germline V gene encodes CDR1 SGHRS and CDR2 YFSETQ. V lost 0 bases and J lost 7; bases outside the gene matches: 8. The CDR3: CASSLARGLAGANEQFF. The CDR3 DNA follows: TGCGCCAGCAGCTTGGCCCGGGGACTAGCGGGCGCAAATGAGCAGTTCTTC.